Following are 12 T cell receptor beta chains from one sample sequenced in a study of blood T cell repertoires in COVID-19. Libraries were prepared by immunoSEQ multiplex PCR; TCRdb keeps only in-frame clonotypes and omits some of them. The repertoire holds 180,000 or so clones, with 65% to 80% as singletons. Material: peripheral blood. The receptor source for this set is a man in his fifties or sixties who had recovered from COVID-19.

The chain combines TRBV11-2 with TRBJ1-2, with a weak D call TRBD1 (6 bases). Trimming took off 1 base at V and 8 bases at J, with 11 bases between the two ends. CDR1 is SGHAT, CDR2 FQNNGV, per germline. This CDR3 is built from 13 residues. This CDR3 is CASSLGTVLGYTF. CDR3 nucleotides: TGTGCCAGCAGCTTAGGGACAGTCTTAGGCTACACCTTC.

The count of this clone is one. The chain carries TRBV10-3 and TRBJ2-1, with TRBD1 as a possible D gene (5 bases). The CDR3 is made up of 16 amino acids. CDR1 is ENHRY and CDR2 is SYGVKD in the germline V gene. V was clipped by 2 bases and J by 6 bases, with 17 bases between them. The CDR3 spells CAISEPWGRVGNEQFF. CDR3 DNA sequence: TGTGCCATCAGTGAGCCGTGGGGCAGGGTTGGCAATGAGCAGTTCTTC.

This clone was recorded a few times. This rearrangement joins TRBV5-4 to TRBJ2-4; D not certain. Germline V lookup: CDR1 SGHNT, CDR2 YYREEE (reference sequence). V gave up 0 bases and J gave up 0 bases, with 10 bases separating them. The CDR3 has 16 residues. The CDR3: CASSLEAAPAKNIQYF. CDR3 DNA: TGTGCCAGCAGCTTGGAGGCAGCGCCAGCCAAAAACATTCAGTACTTC.

The chain uses TRBV11-2 and TRBJ2-2, with 8 bases that match TRBD1. The CDR3 has 15 residues. The germline CDR1 and CDR2 sequences are SGHAT and FQNNGV. V shed 3 bases and J 7 bases; nucleotides not matched to a gene: 7. Here the CDR3 reads CASSFRGQAGGELFF. In DNA, the CDR3 is TGTGCCAGCAGCTTCAGGGGGCAGGCCGGCGGGGAGCTGTTTTTT.

The CDR3 region is CASSRGQYNQPQHF. The DNA for the CDR3 is TGTGCCAGCAGTAGAGGGCAGTACAATCAGCCCCAGCATTTT. V and J are TRBV6-5 and TRBJ1-5; D remains unclear. CDR1 and CDR2 (germline): MNHEY, SVGAGI. V lost 5 bases to trimming and J lost 3 bases, with 11 bases between them. CDR3 length: 14 residues.

V gene TRBV19 combines with J gene TRBJ2-7; 7 positions match TRBD2. V was pared by 6 bases and J by 3 bases, with 5 bases of the junction left unmatched. Per the germline V gene, CDR1 is LNHDA and CDR2 is SQIVND (reference sequence). The CDR3 sequence is 13 residues long. The chain's CDR3 is CASRSREGYEQYF. CDR3 nucleotides: TGTGCCAGTAGATCGAGGGAGGGCTACGAGCAGTACTTC. Supplemented by reference TRBV19 and TRBJ2-7, the full variable domain reads DGGITQSPKYLFRKEGQNVTLSCEQNLNHDAMYWYRQDPGQGLRLIYYSQIVNDFQKGDIAEGYSVSREKKESFPLTVTSAQKNPTAFYLCASRSREGYEQYFGPGTRLTVT.

This clone was observed a handful of times. V usage is TRBV7-2 and J usage is TRBJ1-1, with no clear D. This CDR3 spans 12 amino acids. Germline-derived CDR1 and CDR2 are SGHTA and FQGNSA. The V end lost 2 bases, the J end lost 10 bases, and 11 bases lay between the germline ends. The CDR3 DNA reads TGTGCCAGCAGCTTAACCGGGTATGGAGCTTTCTTT. Translated: CASSLTGYGAFF.

This clone occurred a few times. This rearrangement joins TRBV3-1 (or the pseudogene TRBV3-2) to TRBJ2-7; 9 nucleotides match TRBD2. Germline lookup yields CDR1 LGHDT and CDR2 YNNKEL (reference sequence). The CDR3 is 17 amino acids. Germline trimming cut 3 bases from V and 3 bases from J; bases unmatched to any gene: 12. CDR3: CASSQLAGHLIGYEQYF. The CDR3 nucleotides are TGTGCCAGCAGCCAGCTAGCGGGACATCTCATAGGCTACGAGCAGTACTTC.

This chain connects TRBV27 to TRBJ1-5, with a possible D match to TRBD1 (6 bases). With 5 bases removed from V and 3 bases from J, the gap between germline ends came to 11 bases. The length of the CDR3 is 14 residues. From germline, CDR1 is MNHEY and CDR2 SMNVEV (reference sequence). CDR3 in DNA: TGTGCCAGCAGTACCGGGACATTCAATCAGCCCCAGCATTTT. Encoded protein: CASSTGTFNQPQHF.

The chain combines TRBV20-1 with TRBJ2-3; 9 bases line up with TRBD2. Per the germline V gene, CDR1 is DFQATT and CDR2 is SNEGSKA (reference sequence). V dropped 6 bases and J dropped 11; count of bases not matched to a gene: 3. This CDR3 spans 10 amino acids. CDR3 DNA: TGCAGTGCCGAGCGGGAGGAGCAGTATTTT. Translation gives CSAEREEQYF.

This chain links TRBV7-9 with TRBJ2-7; D gene ambiguous. CDR1 is SEHNR and CDR2 is FQNEAQ in the germline V gene (reference sequence). The V end was cut by 2 bases, the J end by 3 bases, with 11 bases between. This CDR3 is 14 amino acids long. The DNA of the CDR3 is TGTGCCAGCAGCTTAAGTCAGGCGAACTACGAGCAGTACTTC. It encodes CASSLSQANYEQYF.

The chain combines TRBV27 with TRBJ2-1; D gene ambiguous. The ends were cut back, 7 bases at V and 4 bases at J, with 11 bases in the middle. Germline CDR1 reads MNHEY; CDR2 reads SMNVEV (reference sequence). CDR3 length: 13 residues. Here the CDR3 DNA reads TGTGCCAGCACCGGGTGGCGGTACAATGAGCAGTTCTTC. This translates into CASTGWRYNEQFF.